Below, 27 T cell receptor beta chains from the same sample are listed, as sequenced in a study of cytomegalovirus exposure and HLA in healthy donors. Amplification used 60 Vbeta primers and 13 Jbeta primers. TCRdb keeps only in-frame clones here, not all; method: immunoSEQ multiplex PCR. The table records about 190,000 clones, approximately 78% of them present only once. The sequenced material came from PBMCs. The receptors were sampled from a woman aged 18-29 years in good health and CMV-seronegative.

Only one count was recorded for this clone. The rearrangement joins TRBV7-9 to TRBJ2-4, with 10 bases that match TRBD2. The germline V gene has CDR1 SEHNR and CDR2 FQNEAQ (reference sequence). V gave up 4 bases and J gave up 3 bases; unmatched junction bases: 9. CDR3 length: 17 residues. CDR3 amino acids: CASSSPTSGKDKNIQYF. The CDR3 nucleotides are TGTGCCAGCAGCTCCCCCACTAGCGGGAAAGACAAAAACATTCAGTACTTC.

The V call is TRBV6-6, the J call TRBJ2-2, with D possibly TRBD1 on 6 matching bases. CDR3 length: 13 amino acids. Trimming took off 6 bases at V and 4 bases at J, with 9 bases between the two ends. Germline lookup yields CDR1 MNHNY and CDR2 SVGAGI (reference sequence). The CDR3 loop is CASRGAPTGELFF. CDR3 DNA sequence: TGTGCCAGCAGGGGGGCCCCCACCGGGGAGCTGTTTTTT.

This rearrangement joins TRBV27 to TRBJ2-1, with 7 bases lining up with TRBD2. CDR1 is MNHEY, CDR2 SMNVEV, per germline (reference sequence). V dropped 3 bases and J dropped 6; count of bases not matched to a gene: 8. The CDR3 sequence is 15 residues long. The CDR3 DNA sequence: TGTGCCAGCAGTTTCTCGGGAGGTAACGGCAATGAGCAGTTCTTC. Its protein product is CASSFSGGNGNEQFF.

V is TRBV6-5 and J is TRBJ2-7; TRBD1 matches 9 bases. The V gene end was trimmed by 2 bases and the J gene end by 2 bases; junction bases not matched to a gene: 4. The CDR3 covers 15 residues. Germline V lookup: CDR1 MNHEY, CDR2 SVGAGI. The CDR3 loop reads CASSYRGQGTYEQYF. The CDR3 nucleotides read TGTGCCAGCAGTTACCGGGGACAGGGCACCTACGAGCAGTACTTC.

The chain combines TRBV27 with TRBJ2-2, with 11 bases matching TRBD1. Trimming took 7 bases from V and 5 from J; bases not matched to a gene: 3. This CDR3 spans 14 amino acids. The germline V gene encodes CDR1 MNHEY and CDR2 SMNVEV (reference sequence). CDR3 nucleotide sequence: TGTGCCAGCATCGGGACAGGGGGAACCGGGGAGCTGTTTTTT. Protein: CASIGTGGTGELFF.

The chain combines TRBV6-1 with TRBJ1-4; TRBD1 might be the D (5 bases). The germline V gene has CDR1 MNHNS and CDR2 SASEGT. The CDR3 runs to 14 residues. Trimming removed 2 bases at V and 6 bases at J, with 10 bases between. In nucleotides, the CDR3 is TGTGCCAGCAGTGAACAGGGAAGGGATGAAAAACTGTTTTTT. This encodes CASSEQGRDEKLFF.

This chain links TRBV5-5 with TRBJ1-2, with D perhaps matching TRBD1 (5 bases). Germline-derived CDR1 and CDR2 are SGHKS and YYEKEE (reference sequence). The CDR3 has 16 amino acids. V shed 4 bases and J shed 2 bases, with 18 bases lying between them. This chain's CDR3 is CASSPMLGGTNYGYTF. CDR3 DNA sequence: TGTGCCAGCAGCCCGATGCTCGGGGGGACCAACTATGGCTACACCTTC.

The chain couples TRBV28 to TRBJ2-1; D is unresolved. Germline CDR1 MDHEN, CDR2 SYDVKM. Trimming removed 3 bases from V and 7 bases from J, with 4 bases in between. The CDR3 spans 11 residues. The chain's CDR3 is CASSLQNEQFF. Here the CDR3 DNA reads TGTGCCAGCAGTTTGCAGAATGAGCAGTTCTTC.

The chain couples TRBV19 to TRBJ2-1; 10 bases line up with TRBD2. V lost 5 bases and J lost 0; bases outside the gene matches: 7. CDR3 length: 17 amino acids. Germline V lookup: CDR1 LNHDA, CDR2 SQIVND (reference sequence). The CDR3 nucleotides are TGTGCCAGTAGTCCCGTTAGCGGGAGGTCCTCCTACAATGAGCAGTTCTTC. Its protein product is CASSPVSGRSSYNEQFF.

The chain employs TRBV4-1 and TRBJ2-1, with 7 bases that match TRBD2. CDR1 is MGHRA and CDR2 is YSYEKL in the germline V gene. This CDR3 comprises 18 residues. The junction had 12 bases not matched to a gene; V was cut back by 1 base and J by 3 bases. The CDR3 reads CASSQVFGGISVYNEQFF. DNA of the CDR3: TGCGCCAGCAGCCAAGTATTCGGGGGGATAAGCGTCTACAATGAGCAGTTCTTC.

As for this clone: The junction shows a germline mismatch at one end, possibly a read error. V is TRBV7-9 and J is TRBJ2-3; 8 nucleotides align to TRBD2. Germline V gene sequence: CDR1 SEHNR, CDR2 FQNEAQ (reference sequence). The CDR3 spans 15 residues. CDR3 DNA: TGTTCCAGCAGTCGGGAGGGGAGCGGCGCAGATACGCAGTATTTT. Translation gives CSSSREGSGADTQYF. The full variable domain, completed using reference TRBV7-9 and TRBJ2-3, is DTGVSQNPRHKITKRGQNVTFRCDPISEHNRLYWYRQTLGQGPEFLTYFQNEAQLEKSRLLSDRFSAERPKGSFSTLEIQRTEQGDSAMYLCSSSREGSGADTQYFGPGTRLTVL.

The chain joins TRBV28 to TRBJ1-2; 7 nucleotides match TRBD1. CDR3 length equals 13 residues. V lost 1 base to trimming and J lost 13 bases; unmatched junction nucleotides: 9. Germline assignment: CDR1 MDHEN and CDR2 SYDVKM. This CDR3 is CASSLSQQGKGTF. For the CDR3, the DNA is TGTGCCAGCAGTTTATCCCAACAGGGGAAAGGCACCTTC.

The chain couples TRBV27 to TRBJ2-3; 7 positions agree with TRBD2. With 1 base clipped from V and 3 bases from J, the junction kept 7 bases outside the gene matches. The V gene's germline CDR1 is MNHEY and CDR2 SMNVEV (reference sequence). This CDR3 contains 16 residues. CDR3 residues: CASSLFEGGETDTQYF. The CDR3 DNA is TGTGCCAGCAGTTTATTCGAGGGAGGGGAGACAGATACGCAGTATTTT.

This sequence joins TRBV6-5 and TRBJ1-1, with a tentative D call TRBD1 (6 bases). The CDR3 contains 15 residues. Trimming left V 2 bases short and J 0 bases short, with 10 bases between. Germline CDR1 MNHEY, CDR2 SVGAGI. The chain's CDR3 is CASSYGGSLNTEAFF. In DNA form, the CDR3 reads TGTGCCAGCAGTTACGGGGGCAGTTTGAACACTGAAGCTTTCTTT.

The gene calls are TRBV28 and TRBJ2-1; tentative D call: TRBD2 (6 bases). There are 14 residues in the CDR3. Germline values: CDR1 MDHEN, CDR2 SYDVKM. V was pared by 9 bases and J by 4 bases, with 16 bases between. The CDR3 region has the DNA TGTGCCAGTGAAAGGGACTCGATTTACAATGAGCAGTTCTTC. Translating it yields CASERDSIYNEQFF.

This sequence joins TRBV7-2 and TRBJ1-2; TRBD1 might be the D (5 bases). V shed 4 bases and J shed 1 base, with 13 bases lying between them. Germline V gene sequence: CDR1 SGHTA, CDR2 FQGNSA. CDR3 size: 15 residues. The CDR3 nucleotides are TGTGCCAGCAGCTATGGGGGGAGTGGTAACTATGGCTACACCTTC. Protein product: CASSYGGSGNYGYTF.

The CDR3 DNA sequence: TGTGCCAGCAGCCAAGATTGGGAGGAGACCACTGAAGCTTTCTTT. It yields the protein CASSQDWEETTEAFF. The genes are TRBV4-2 and TRBJ1-1; no reliable D call. Per germline, CDR1 LGHNA and CDR2 YNFKEQ. Trimming cost V 0 bases and J 4 bases, with 12 bases left between them. The CDR3 spans 15 residues.

The chain employs TRBV7-8 and TRBJ1-2, with a possible D match to TRBD1 (6 bases). Germline CDR1 and CDR2: SGHVS and FQNEAQ. Trimming removed 5 bases from V and 7 bases from J, with 17 bases in between. This CDR3 has 14 amino acids. CDR3 residues: CASSHRDSSSGYTF. The CDR3 DNA reads as TGTGCCAGCAGCCACAGGGATTCGAGCTCTGGCTACACCTTC.

This clone was observed once. The gene calls are TRBV2 and TRBJ1-2; D not resolved. The CDR3 totals 11 residues. Germline assignment: CDR1 SNHLY and CDR2 FYNNEI. V lost 6 bases, J lost 6 bases, and 8 bases lay in between. The CDR3: CASRHTDGYTF. The CDR3 region has the DNA TGTGCCAGCAGGCACACAGATGGCTACACCTTC.

This clone came up once. This chain uses TRBV6-5 with TRBJ2-1; D call uncertain. The V end lost 6 bases, the J end lost 3 bases, and 15 bases lay between the germline ends. CDR1 and CDR2 (germline): MNHEY, SVGAGI. The CDR3 totals 15 residues. CDR3 DNA sequence: TGTGCCAGCAGGGGCTCTGTTTTCAGCTACAATGAGCAGTTCTTC. It yields the protein CASRGSVFSYNEQFF.

V and J are TRBV11-2 and TRBJ2-6; 8 bases line up with TRBD2. This CDR3 region has 20 residues. Germline V gene data show CDR1 as SGHAT and CDR2 as FQNNGV. V was clipped by 0 bases and J by 1 base; unmatched bases: 11. Here the CDR3 DNA reads TGTGCCAGCAGCTTAGAGTTTCTAGCGGGCGCCCGATCTGGGGCCAACGTCCTGACTTTC. Amino acid sequence: CASSLEFLAGARSGANVLTF.

The gene calls are TRBV6-5 and TRBJ2-1; D possibly corresponds to TRBD2 (6 bases). The CDR3 has 16 amino acids. V was trimmed by 0 bases and J by 0 bases, leaving 9 bases between them. Germline CDR1 is MNHEY and CDR2 is SVGAGI. The CDR3 loop reads CASSYSAGTSYNEQFF. In DNA, the CDR3 is TGTGCCAGCAGTTACTCAGCGGGCACCTCCTACAATGAGCAGTTCTTC.

The chain employs TRBV15 and TRBJ2-5; D remains unclear. The CDR3 runs to 15 residues. Germline loops: CDR1 LNHNV, CDR2 YYDKDF (reference sequence). V was trimmed by 0 bases and J by 5 bases, leaving 13 bases between them. DNA of the CDR3: TGTGCCACCAGCAGAGATGGTCCCAGCAGGGAGACCCAGTACTTC. It codes for CATSRDGPSRETQYF.

The chain uses TRBV6-1 and TRBJ2-3; 7 nucleotides match TRBD2. With 3 bases clipped from V and 9 bases from J, the junction kept 15 bases outside the gene matches. This CDR3 is built from 16 residues. Germline lookup yields CDR1 MNHNS and CDR2 SASEGT. The CDR3 DNA follows: TGTGCCAGCAGTGAGGGAGGGGCAGGGACCAAATCGACGCAGTATTTT. Residues: CASSEGGAGTKSTQYF.

This clone was observed once. For the CDR3, the DNA is TGTGCCAGCAGCTCGGACAGGGGGCGAGGCGAGCAGTACGTC. Its translation: CASSSDRGRGEQYV. The chain is built from TRBV7-2 and TRBJ2-7, with TRBD1 matching over 11 bases. Per the germline V gene, CDR1 is SGHTA and CDR2 is FQGNSA. This CDR3 is built from 14 residues. Trimming removed 4 bases from V and 6 bases from J; junction bases left unmatched: 5.

The rearrangement uses TRBV28 and TRBJ2-7; D gene ambiguous. Trimming shortened V by 1 base and J by 5 bases, and 12 bases separated the two germline ends. Germline loops: CDR1 MDHEN, CDR2 SYDVKM. This CDR3 comprises 14 residues. DNA of the CDR3: TGTGCCAGCAGTTTATTGGCAGGAAAGGACGAGCAGTACTTC. Residues: CASSLLAGKDEQYF.

This sequence joins TRBV7-2 and TRBJ2-1, with 12 bases identical to TRBD2. Germline loops: CDR1 SGHTA, CDR2 FQGNSA. There are 14 residues in the CDR3. The J segment lost 7 bases and the V segment lost 6 bases, leaving 4 bases of the junction unmatched. The DNA for the CDR3 is TGTGCCAGCAGACTAGCGGGAGGTAGGAATGAGCAGTTCTTC. It codes for CASRLAGGRNEQFF.